These 16 T cell receptor beta chains came from one sample sequenced in a study of CD8 T cells in ankylosing spondylitis. Study-level points and caveats: Several highly homologous variants made up a TCR beta motif, and this motif appeared characteristic of ankylosing spondylitis blood.

No cognate antigen is known for these TCRs. TCRdb reprocessed the 5' RACE reads with MiXCR, giving one entry per CDR3 protein. This table has 130,000 or so distinct CDR3 sequences, approximately 17% appearing once. Sequencing was carried out using blood, either unsorted or a sorted T cell fraction (not recorded which). These receptors all come from a male donor with ankylosing spondylitis.

V is TRBV9 and J is TRBJ2-7, with D tentatively TRBD2 (5 bases). Germline CDR1 is SGDLS and CDR2 is YYNGEE. The CDR3 length is 14 residues. V was trimmed by 4 bases and J by 2 bases, leaving 13 bases between them. The CDR3 DNA reads as TGTGCCAGCAGCCCCGGGATCGGGGCCTACGAGCAGTACTTC. Its protein is CASSPGIGAYEQYF.

The V and J genes are TRBV4-1 and TRBJ1-2, with 8 nucleotides matching TRBD1. Germline V gene sequence: CDR1 MGHRA, CDR2 YSYEKL. V dropped 0 bases and J dropped 6; count of bases not matched to a gene: 3. CDR3 length equals 14 residues. The CDR3: CASSQDTGGDGYTF. CDR3 DNA: TGCGCCAGCAGCCAAGATACAGGGGGGGATGGCTACACCTTC.

The chain uses TRBV12-3 or TRBV12-4 and TRBJ2-1, with TRBD2 matching over 7 bases. CDR3 size: 14 residues. V lost 3 bases, J lost 4 bases, and 3 bases stayed unmatched. The CDR3 DNA sequence: TGTGCCAGCAGTTTTGCGGGAGCATACAATGAGCAGTTCTTC. This encodes CASSFAGAYNEQFF.

This clonotype came up a few times. This chain joins TRBV27 and TRBJ2-1; TRBD2 matches at 8 bases. With V trimmed by 3 bases and J by 1 base, 5 bases remained unmatched. CDR1 is MNHEY, CDR2 SMNVEV, per germline (reference sequence). CDR3 length: 16 residues. Written as DNA, the CDR3 is TGTGCCAGCAGTTTCATAGCGGGAAGGTCCTACAATGAGCAGTTCTTC. Encoded protein: CASSFIAGRSYNEQFF.

This clonotype was seen more than once but under ten times. The chain uses TRBV5-1 and TRBJ2-5, with TRBD1 matching over 7 bases. Germline CDR1 is SGHRS and CDR2 is YFSETQ. The CDR3 totals 14 residues. The junction had 6 bases not matched to a gene; V was cut back by 2 bases and J by 5 bases. In DNA form, the CDR3 reads TGCGCCAGCAGCTTCTCCCTCAGGGGGGAGACCCAGTACTTC. Translated: CASSFSLRGETQYF.

The CDR3 protein is CASSLSAGLNQPQHF. As DNA, the CDR3 is TGTGCCAGCAGTTTATCGGCAGGTCTAAATCAGCCCCAGCATTTT. This rearrangement joins TRBV28 to TRBJ1-5; no clear D gene. V lost 1 base to trimming and J lost 4 bases, with 11 bases between them. CDR3 length: 15 amino acids. From germline, CDR1 is MDHEN and CDR2 SYDVKM. The full variable domain, its missing parts supplied by reference TRBV28 and TRBJ1-5, is DVKVTQSSRYLVKRTGEKVFLECVQDMDHENMFWYRQDPGLGLRLIYFSYDVKMKEKGDIPEGYSVSREKKERFSLILESASTNQTSMYLCASSLSAGLNQPQHFGDGTRLSIL.

The chain combines TRBV20-1 with TRBJ2-5; no definite D call. Germline CDR1 DFQATT, CDR2 SNEGSKA (reference sequence). Trimming removed 3 bases from V and 4 bases from J, with 6 bases in between. The CDR3 length is 11 residues. Written as DNA, the CDR3 is TGCAGTGCTAGGGTTGGAGAGACCCAGTACTTC. It translates to CSARVGETQYF.

V is TRBV4-2 and J is TRBJ2-1; TRBD2 agrees at 7 bases. Losses at the gene ends were 4 bases for V and 4 bases for J; bases not matched to a gene: 10. In germline, CDR1 is LGHNA, CDR2 YNFKEQ. This CDR3 has 16 amino acids. The CDR3 DNA follows: TGTGCCAGCAGCCCCAACGAGGGAGGGCTGTACAATGAGCAGTTCTTC. It specifies CASSPNEGGLYNEQFF.

This clonotype was detected a few times. This sequence joins TRBV12-5 and TRBJ2-1; D gene uncertain. V shed 2 bases and J shed 8 bases, with 13 bases lying between them. Germline loops: CDR1 LGHNT, CDR2 FRNRAP. The CDR3 covers 14 residues. In DNA form, the CDR3 reads TGTGCTAGTGGTTTGACTCAAGGGTACCATGAGCAGTTCTTC. This codes for CASGLTQGYHEQFF.

V usage is TRBV3-1 and J usage is TRBJ2-7, with a weak D call TRBD2 (7 bases). The CDR3 has 13 amino acids. The ends were cut back, 4 bases at V and 5 bases at J, with 12 bases in the middle. Per the germline V gene, CDR1 is LGHDT and CDR2 is YNNKEL (reference sequence). CDR3 sequence: CASSRGGRDEQYF. The CDR3 DNA follows: TGTGCCAGCAGCCGGGGGGGCCGGGACGAGCAGTACTTC.

The sample holds a few counts of this clonotype. This chain's CDR3 is CASSFSITGHQPQHF. The CDR3 coding sequence is TGTGCCAGCAGTTTTTCAATAACAGGGCATCAGCCCCAGCATTTT. The gene calls are TRBV27 and TRBJ1-5, with a possible D match to TRBD1 (6 bases). The CDR3 totals 15 residues. The V end lost 3 bases, the J end lost 5 bases, and 14 bases lay between the germline ends. In germline, CDR1 is MNHEY, CDR2 SMNVEV (reference sequence).

This clonotype was seen more than once but under ten times. V is TRBV28 and J is TRBJ2-7; possible D gene TRBD1, 6 bases. Germline V gene lookup returns CDR1 MDHEN and CDR2 SYDVKM. V was shortened by 6 bases and J by 0 bases, with 9 bases between the two germline ends. The CDR3 runs to 13 residues. The CDR3 is CASRYRASYEQYF. The CDR3 bases are TGTGCCAGCAGGTACAGGGCCTCCTACGAGCAGTACTTC. Based on the CDR3 plus reference TRBV28 and TRBJ2-7, the full variable domain is DVKVTQSSRYLVKRTGEKVFLECVQDMDHENMFWYRQDPGLGLRLIYFSYDVKMKEKGDIPEGYSVSREKKERFSLILESASTNQTSMYLCASRYRASYEQYFGPGTRLTVT.

In this sample, this clonotype turned up many times. The rearrangement links TRBV29-1 to TRBJ1-1, with D maybe TRBD1 (5 bases). Trimming took off 2 bases at V and 4 bases at J, with 14 bases between the two ends. CDR1 is SQVTM and CDR2 is ANQGSEA in the germline V gene. The CDR3 totals 14 residues. The CDR3 nucleotides read TGCAGCGTTGAATTAGAGGGGTGGGCCACTGAAGCTTTCTTT. Amino acids: CSVELEGWATEAFF.

This clonotype was seen at least ten times. The V and J genes are TRBV27 and TRBJ1-1; D is unclear. Germline loops: CDR1 MNHEY, CDR2 SMNVEV (reference sequence). The CDR3 has 14 amino acids. The germline V and J ends were trimmed by 7 bases and 2 bases, with 14 bases remaining between them. In DNA, the CDR3 is TGTGCCAGCACTCTCTCCGGGCCAAACACTGAAGCTTTCTTT. Amino acids: CASTLSGPNTEAFF.

The J gene is TRBJ2-1, the V gene TRBV5-6; 9 bases match TRBD2. Germline CDR1 is SGHDT and CDR2 is YYEEEE. The CDR3 extends over 17 amino acids. The V gene end was trimmed by 4 bases and the J gene end by 5 bases; junction bases not matched to a gene: 13. The CDR3 loop reads CASSQSLSGRGDNEQFF. DNA for the CDR3: TGTGCCAGCAGCCAGAGCCTTAGCGGGAGAGGCGACAATGAGCAGTTCTTC.

This clonotype was seen ten or more times. This chain connects TRBV6-2 or TRBV6-3 to TRBJ2-1; TRBD2 matches at 10 bases. The CDR3 sequence is 17 residues long. The junction had 6 bases not matched to a gene; V was cut back by 0 bases and J by 4 bases. Germline V gives CDR1 MNHEY, CDR2 SVGEGT. CDR3: CASSYSSGRAAYNEQFF. CDR3 sequence (DNA): TGTGCCAGCAGTTACTCCAGCGGGAGGGCCGCATACAATGAGCAGTTCTTC.